These T cell receptor beta chains were read from a single sample in a study of shared clonotypes between healthy human individuals. Data came from immunoSEQ multiplex PCR; TCRdb stores just in-frame clones and leaves some out. The sample has roughly 810,000 clones, 96% seen once. The sample consisted of naive CD8+ T cells sorted from blood. These receptors originate from a young man in good health. Both conserved end residues are part of each CDR3. D genes are given only for firm matches. Only some rows state a clone size, as once, few, many or a class for expanded clones.

TRBJ2-7 TRBD2 . TRBV11-2 TGTGCCAGCAGCTTAGATGCTAGCGGGATCAACGACTTC CASSLDASGINDF
TRBJ2-7 . . TRBV7-9 TGTGCCAGCAGCTGGCCCAGGGGCCTGTCCTACGAGCAGTACTTC CASSWPRGLSYEQYF
TRBJ2-7 . . TRBV7-2 TGTGCCAGCAGTTCCGGGTTTGGTGAGCAGTACTTC CASSSGFGEQYF
TRBJ2-7 TRBD2 . TRBV13 TGTGCCAGCAGCACCCTCCGGGACTACTCCTACGAGCAGTACTTC CASSTLRDYSYEQYF
TRBJ2-7 TRBD1 . TRBV6-6 TGTGCCAGCAGCGTACAGGGGGGCCCCTACGAGCAGTACTTC CASSVQGGPYEQYF
TRBJ2-7 . . TRBV5-4 TGTGCCAGCAGCGCAACGGACAGTTCTCTACTCGAGCAGTACTTC CASSATDSSLLEQYF
TRBJ2-1 . . TRBV29-1 TGCAGCCTGTGGGGGTTCGATGAGCAGTTCTTC CSLWGFDEQFF
TRBJ1-4 . . TRBV6-6 TGTGCCAGCAGTTACCTGCAATCTTCTAACGAAAAACTGTTTTTT CASSYLQSSNEKLFF
TRBJ1-1 . . TRBV29-1 TGCAGCGTTGTACCCCGGGTTGGTCGAACTGAAGCTTTCTTT CSVVPRVGRTEAFF
TRBJ2-1 . . TRBV29-1 TGCAGCGTTGAAGATGACAATGAGCAGTTCTTC CSVEDDNEQFF
TRBJ2-2 TRBD2 . TRBV29-1 TGCAGCGCCCGGGGGGGGTCCGCCGGGGAGCTGTTTTTT CSARGGSAGELFF
TRBJ1-1 . . TRBV7-9 TGTGCCAGCAGCCAACAGAACACTGAAGCTTTCTTT CASSQQNTEAFF
TRBJ2-1 . . TRBV7-9 TGTGCCAGCAGCTTGGGGGCTGATGAGCAGTTCTTC CASSLGADEQFF
TRBJ2-7 . . TRBV11-2 TGTGCCAGCAGCCAAAACGGAGGGTCCTACGAGCAGTACTTC CASSQNGGSYEQYF
TRBJ2-1 TRBD2 . TRBV18 TGTGCCAGCTCACCAGGGACTACACAATACAATGAGCAGTTCTTC CASSPGTTQYNEQFF
TRBJ1-5 . . TRBV27 TGTGCCAGCAGGGACGGCGGGGGCAATCAGCCCCAGCATTTT CASRDGGGNQPQHF
TRBJ2-7 TRBD2 . TRBV7-8 TGTGCCAGCAGCTTCAACCTAGCGGGAGTAGCTGAGCAGTACTTC CASSFNLAGVAEQYF
TRBJ2-5 . . TRBV7-9 TGTTCCATCCTGGAGACCCAGTACTTC CSILETQYF
TRBJ2-7 . . TRBV7-8 TGTGCCAGCAGCTTAGGTTTGGTCGGAAGCTCCTACGAGCAGTACTTC CASSLGLVGSSYEQYF
TRBJ2-3 TRBD2 . TRBV7-9 TGTGCCAGCAGCTTAATTGGGGCGGGAGGAACAGATACGCAGTATTTT CASSLIGAGGTDTQYF
TRBJ1-1 . . TRBV19 TGTGCCAGTAGTGTCCGGGGCACTGAAGCTTTCTTT CASSVRGTEAFF
TRBJ2-1 . . TRBV7-9 TGTGCCAGCAGAGACGCGCGGGGAATTTCCTACAATGAGCAGTTCTTC CASRDARGISYNEQFF
TRBJ2-3 . . TRBV7-8 TGTGCCAGCAGCTTAGAGGTGGAGCCCGGCACAGATACGCAGTATTTT CASSLEVEPGTDTQYF
TRBJ2-1 . . TRBV7-9 TGTGCCAGCCCAGCGATGGAGAGCTCCTACAATGAGCAGTTCTTC CASPAMESSYNEQFF
TRBJ2-2 . . TRBV11-2 TGTGCCAGCATCACGGGACACCTCACCGGGGAGCTGTTTTTT CASITGHLTGELFF
TRBJ2-5 . . TRBV7-9 TGTGCCAGCAGCTTGGGATCCGTGACTAAAGAGACCCAGTACTTC CASSLGSVTKETQYF
TRBJ2-2 . . TRBV29-1 TGCAGCGTTCGAACCAGGGGGGACACCGGGGAGCTGTTTTTT CSVRTRGDTGELFF
TRBJ2-7 TRBD2 . TRBV5-1 TGCGCCAGCAGCTTGAGTCTAGCGGGCTCCTACGAGCAGTACTTC CASSLSLAGSYEQYF
TRBJ1-1 . . TRBV18 TGTGCCAGCTCACCATCCGGGCCCGTGGAAGCTTTCTTT CASSPSGPVEAFF
TRBJ2-7 TRBD2 . TRBV5-6 TGTGCCAGCAGCTTGGGTGCTAGCGGGCTTTCCTACGAGCAGTACTTC CASSLGASGLSYEQYF
TRBJ2-2 TRBD2 . TRBV19 TGTGCCAGTAGTATCGGGACTAGCGAGTTGAACACCGGGGAGCTGTTTTTT CASSIGTSELNTGELFF
TRBJ2-7 . . TRBV7-9 TGTGCCAGCAGCTTAGTTGGTACAGCCGGGGGTCTGTACTTC CASSLVGTAGGLYF
TRBJ1-5 TRBD1 . TRBV7-7 TGTGCTAGCAGCTTAGAAACGGGCCCCCAAGACAGGGTCCGCAATCAGCCCCAGCATTTT CASSLETGPQDRVRNQPQHF
TRBJ1-3 . . TRBV11-3 TGTGCCAGCAGCCCCGGAGGGCTCTCTGGAAACACCATATATTTT CASSPGGLSGNTIYF
TRBJ2-1 TRBD2 . TRBV5-1 TGCGCCAGCAGCTCCAGGACTAGCGGGAGTGAGCAGTTCTTC CASSSRTSGSEQFF
TRBJ2-5 . . TRBV10-1 TGCGCCAGCAGTGAAACACTTCAAGAGACCCAGTACTTC CASSETLQETQYF
TRBJ2-7 . . TRBV11-2 TGTGCCAGCAGCGCACACGGAGGAGCGGAGCAGTACTTC CASSAHGGAEQYF
TRBJ1-1 . . TRBV29-1 TGCAGCGCCCTCGACCTGAACACTGAAGCTTTCTTT CSALDLNTEAFF
TRBJ2-2 . . TRBV27 TGTGCCAGCAGCCCGAGAAGTGGTGGAAACACCGGGGAGCTGTTTTTT CASSPRSGGNTGELFF
TRBJ2-7 . . TRBV7-6 TGTGCCAGCAGCTTATTCTCGACGAGATCGGGCGTCTACGAGCAGTACTTC CASSLFSTRSGVYEQYF
TRBJ2-1 . . TRBV5-1 TGCGCCAGCAGCTTCGTCGTTTCTGAGGACAATGAGCAGTTCTTC CASSFVVSEDNEQFF
TRBJ1-5 . . TRBV6-5 TGTGCCAGCAGTCCTAACACGGGGGGTCAGCCCCAGCATTTT CASSPNTGGQPQHF
TRBJ2-7 . . TRBV6-1 TGTGCCAGCAGTGGGCCCCAAACCAGGGGACCCACCAACGAGCAGTACTTC CASSGPQTRGPTNEQYF
TRBJ2-7 . once TRBV5-1 TGCGCCAGCAGCATCTCCGTGACGGGAACCTACGAGCAGTACTTC CASSISVTGTYEQYF
TRBJ2-3 TRBD2 . TRBV7-9 TGTGCCAGCAGGGGACTGGCGGGAGTTAAAGATACGCAGTATTTT CASRGLAGVKDTQYF
TRBJ2-1 . . TRBV29-1 TGCAGCGTTGACGAGGGAACCTACAATGAGCAGTTCTTC CSVDEGTYNEQFF
TRBJ1-2 TRBD1 . TRBV7-9 TGTGCCAGCAGCCCGCCGGGACAGGGAGTGAACGGCTACACCTTC CASSPPGQGVNGYTF
TRBJ1-1 . once TRBV6-5 TGTGCCAGCCGCTCGGGTTTCACTGAAGCTTTCTTT CASRSGFTEAFF
TRBJ2-3 TRBD2 . TRBV5-1 TGCGCCAGCAGCTTGGAATCTAGCGGGAGAGGGGATACGCAGTATTTT CASSLESSGRGDTQYF
TRBJ1-1 . . TRBV15 TGTGCCACCAGCCTACAGGGTTACACTGAAGCTTTCTTT CATSLQGYTEAFF
TRBJ2-1 TRBD2 . TRBV19 TGTGCCAGTAGTATCGGGGGGGCCCCCAATGAGCAGTTCTTC CASSIGGAPNEQFF
TRBJ2-1 . . TRBV7-9 TGTGCCAGCAGCCCATCCACGGATGAGCAGTTCTTC CASSPSTDEQFF
TRBJ2-1 TRBD2 . TRBV9 TGTGCCAGCAGCACCGGGACTAGCGGGAGGTACAATGAGCAGTTCTTC CASSTGTSGRYNEQFF
TRBJ1-1 . . TRBV14 TGTGCCAGCAGCTTAGGACGGAGGGGAGAAGCTTTCTTT CASSLGRRGEAFF
TRBJ2-3 . . TRBV15 TGTGCTTCCGCGTTAGCCAGTGTCGCAGATACGCAGTATTTT CASALASVADTQYF
TRBJ2-7 . . TRBV29-1 TGCAGCGTTGTGGGAGGCCGGGTAACTCCCTACGAGCAGTACTTC CSVVGGRVTPYEQYF
TRBJ1-1 TRBD1 . TRBV18 TGTGCCACCCTCGGGACAGGGCAATCCGGAACTGAAGCTTTCTTT CATLGTGQSGTEAFF
TRBJ2-7 TRBD1 . TRBV6-5 TGTGCCAGCAGTTACTCGGGGACAGCCTACGAGCAGTACTTC CASSYSGTAYEQYF
TRBJ2-7 TRBD1 . TRBV7-2 TGTGCCAGCAGCTGGGCAGGGGGACAGTACGAGCAGTACTTC CASSWAGGQYEQYF